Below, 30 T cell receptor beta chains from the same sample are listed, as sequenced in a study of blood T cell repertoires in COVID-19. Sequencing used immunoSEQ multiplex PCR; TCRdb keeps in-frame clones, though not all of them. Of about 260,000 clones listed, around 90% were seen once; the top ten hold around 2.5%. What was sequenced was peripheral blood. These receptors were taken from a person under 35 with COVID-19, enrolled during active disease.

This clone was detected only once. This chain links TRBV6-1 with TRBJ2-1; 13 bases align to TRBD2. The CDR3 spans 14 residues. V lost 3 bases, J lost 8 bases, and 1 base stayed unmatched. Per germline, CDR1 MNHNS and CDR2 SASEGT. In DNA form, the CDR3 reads TGTGCCAGCAGTGAGGGACTAGCGGGACATGAGCAGTTCTTC. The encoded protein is CASSEGLAGHEQFF.

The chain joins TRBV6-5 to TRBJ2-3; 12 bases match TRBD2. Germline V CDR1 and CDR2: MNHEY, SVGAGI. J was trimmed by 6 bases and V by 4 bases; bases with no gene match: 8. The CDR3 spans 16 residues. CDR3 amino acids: CASSLRLAGDSDTQYF. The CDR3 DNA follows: TGTGCCAGCAGTTTGCGACTAGCGGGAGATTCGGATACGCAGTATTTT.

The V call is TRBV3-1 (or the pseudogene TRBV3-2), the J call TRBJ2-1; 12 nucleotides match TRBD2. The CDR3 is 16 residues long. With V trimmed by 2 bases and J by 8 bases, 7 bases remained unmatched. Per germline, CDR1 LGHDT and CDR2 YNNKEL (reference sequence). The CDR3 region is CASSQPSSGRADEQFF. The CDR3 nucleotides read TGTGCCAGCAGCCAACCGTCTAGCGGGAGGGCCGATGAGCAGTTCTTC.

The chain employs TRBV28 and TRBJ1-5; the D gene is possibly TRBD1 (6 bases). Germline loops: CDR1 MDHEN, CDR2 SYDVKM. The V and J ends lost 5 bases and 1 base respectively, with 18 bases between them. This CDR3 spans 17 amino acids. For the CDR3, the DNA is TGTGCCAGCAGTCCTAGCGGCGGGGGGCGAAGCAATCAGCCCCAGCATTTT. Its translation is CASSPSGGGRSNQPQHF.

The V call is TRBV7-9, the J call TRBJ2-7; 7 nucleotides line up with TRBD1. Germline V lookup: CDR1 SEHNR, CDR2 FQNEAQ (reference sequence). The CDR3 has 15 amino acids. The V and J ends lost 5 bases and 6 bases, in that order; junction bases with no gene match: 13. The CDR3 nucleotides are TGTGCCAGCAGCCCCTTTGATCGACAGGGCCCCGAGCAGTACTTC. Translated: CASSPFDRQGPEQYF.

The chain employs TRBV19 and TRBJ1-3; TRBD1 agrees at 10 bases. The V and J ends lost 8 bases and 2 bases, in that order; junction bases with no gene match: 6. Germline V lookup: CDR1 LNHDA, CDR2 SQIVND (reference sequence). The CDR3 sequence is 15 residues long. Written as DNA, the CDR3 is TGTGCCAGTTGTTCCGGGACAGGGGCTGGAAACACCATATATTTT. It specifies CASCSGTGAGNTIYF. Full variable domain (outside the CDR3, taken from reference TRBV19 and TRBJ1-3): DGGITQSPKYLFRKEGQNVTLSCEQNLNHDAMYWYRQDPGQGLRLIYYSQIVNDFQKGDIAEGYSVSREKKESFPLTVTSAQKNPTAFYLCASCSGTGAGNTIYFGEGSWLTVV.

CDR3: CASGPTGDNYEQYF. As DNA, the CDR3 is TGTGCCAGCGGACCGACAGGGGATAACTACGAGCAGTACTTC. The rearrangement joins TRBV7-9 to TRBJ2-7; TRBD1 agrees at 8 bases. The J segment lost 3 bases and the V segment lost 8 bases, leaving 9 bases of the junction unmatched. CDR3 size: 14 residues. Germline V lookup: CDR1 SEHNR, CDR2 FQNEAQ (reference sequence).

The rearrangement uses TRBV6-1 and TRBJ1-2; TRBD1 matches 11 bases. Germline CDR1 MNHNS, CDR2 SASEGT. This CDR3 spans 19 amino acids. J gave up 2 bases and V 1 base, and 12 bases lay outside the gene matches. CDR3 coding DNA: TGTGCCAGCAGTGAAGGCGGCGGGGGGACAGGGGGTTCAAACTATGGCTACACCTTC. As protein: CASSEGGGGTGGSNYGYTF.

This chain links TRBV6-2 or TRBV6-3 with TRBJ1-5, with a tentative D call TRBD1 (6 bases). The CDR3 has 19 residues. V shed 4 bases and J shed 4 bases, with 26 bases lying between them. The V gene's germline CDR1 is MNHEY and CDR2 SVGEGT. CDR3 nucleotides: TGTGCCAGCAGTTCGGAGCACCCCGGAGGGAGGGGGGGGAATCAGCCCCAGCATTTT. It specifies CASSSEHPGGRGGNQPQHF.

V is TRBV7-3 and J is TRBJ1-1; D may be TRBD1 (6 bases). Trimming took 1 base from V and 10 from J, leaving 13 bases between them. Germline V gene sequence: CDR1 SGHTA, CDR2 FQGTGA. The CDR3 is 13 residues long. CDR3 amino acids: CASSLKGGLPAFF. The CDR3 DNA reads TGTGCCAGCAGCTTAAAGGGGGGGTTACCAGCTTTCTTT.

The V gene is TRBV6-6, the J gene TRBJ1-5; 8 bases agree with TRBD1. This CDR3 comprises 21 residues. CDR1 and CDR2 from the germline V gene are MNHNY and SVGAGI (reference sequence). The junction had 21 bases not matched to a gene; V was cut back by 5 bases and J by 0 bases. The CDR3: CASSLLKGPGTGINSNQPQHF. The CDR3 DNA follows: TGTGCCAGCAGTCTATTAAAAGGCCCCGGGACAGGAATTAATAGCAATCAGCCCCAGCATTTT.

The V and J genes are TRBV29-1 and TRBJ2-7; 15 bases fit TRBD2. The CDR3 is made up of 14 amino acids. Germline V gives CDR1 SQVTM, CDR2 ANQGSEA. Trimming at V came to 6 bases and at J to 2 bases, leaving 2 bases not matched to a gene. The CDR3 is CSVGLAGGPYEQYF. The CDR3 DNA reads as TGCAGCGTGGGACTAGCGGGAGGCCCCTACGAGCAGTACTTC.

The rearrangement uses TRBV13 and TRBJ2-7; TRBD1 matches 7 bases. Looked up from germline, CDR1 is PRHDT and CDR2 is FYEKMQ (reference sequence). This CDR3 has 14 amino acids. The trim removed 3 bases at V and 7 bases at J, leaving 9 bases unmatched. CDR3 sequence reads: CASSLVGGSGEQYF. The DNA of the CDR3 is TGTGCCAGCAGCTTGGTAGGGGGCAGTGGGGAGCAGTACTTC.

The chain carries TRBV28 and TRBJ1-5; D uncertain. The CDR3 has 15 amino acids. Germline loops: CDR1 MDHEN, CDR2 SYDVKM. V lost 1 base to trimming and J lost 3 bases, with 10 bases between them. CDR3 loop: CASSLSIQFNQPQHF. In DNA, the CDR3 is TGTGCCAGCAGTTTATCTATACAGTTCAATCAGCCCCAGCATTTT. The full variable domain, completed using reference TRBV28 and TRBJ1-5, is DVKVTQSSRYLVKRTGEKVFLECVQDMDHENMFWYRQDPGLGLRLIYFSYDVKMKEKGDIPEGYSVSREKKERFSLILESASTNQTSMYLCASSLSIQFNQPQHFGDGTRLSIL.

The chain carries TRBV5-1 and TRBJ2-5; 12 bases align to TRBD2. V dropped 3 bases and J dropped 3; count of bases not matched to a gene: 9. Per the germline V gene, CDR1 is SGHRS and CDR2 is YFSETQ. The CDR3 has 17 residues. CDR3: CASSSGLAGSLKETQYF. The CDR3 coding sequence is TGCGCCAGCAGCTCCGGACTAGCGGGATCTCTTAAAGAGACCCAGTACTTC. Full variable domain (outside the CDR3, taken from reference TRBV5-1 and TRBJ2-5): KAGVTQTPRYLIKTRGQQVTLSCSPISGHRSVSWYQQTPGQGLQFLFEYFSETQRNKGNFPGRFSGRQFSNSRSEMNVSTLELGDSALYLCASSSGLAGSLKETQYFGPGTRLLVL.

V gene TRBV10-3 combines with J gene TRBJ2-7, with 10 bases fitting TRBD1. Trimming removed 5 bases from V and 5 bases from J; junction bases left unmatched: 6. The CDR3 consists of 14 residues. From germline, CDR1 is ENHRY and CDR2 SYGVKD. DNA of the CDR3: TGTGCCATCAGTTCGACAGGGGGCGGCGACGAGCAGTACTTC. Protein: CAISSTGGGDEQYF.

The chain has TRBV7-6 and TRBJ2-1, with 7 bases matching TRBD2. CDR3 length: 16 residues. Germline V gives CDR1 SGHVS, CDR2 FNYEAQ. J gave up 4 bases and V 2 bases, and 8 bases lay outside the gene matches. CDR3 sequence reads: CASSLRWASGYNEQFF. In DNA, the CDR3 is TGTGCCAGCAGCTTACGTTGGGCTAGCGGATACAATGAGCAGTTCTTC.

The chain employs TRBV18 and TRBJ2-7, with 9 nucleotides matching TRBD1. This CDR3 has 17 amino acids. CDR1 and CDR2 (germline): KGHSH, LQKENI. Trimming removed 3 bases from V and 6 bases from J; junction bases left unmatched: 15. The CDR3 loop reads CASSPNRVLGQGGEQYF. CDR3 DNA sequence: TGTGCCAGCTCACCTAACCGGGTGCTGGGACAGGGAGGCGAGCAGTACTTC.

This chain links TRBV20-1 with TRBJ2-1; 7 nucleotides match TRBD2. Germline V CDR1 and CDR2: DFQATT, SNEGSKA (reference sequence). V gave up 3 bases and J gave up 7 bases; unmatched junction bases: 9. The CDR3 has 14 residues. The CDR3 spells CSASTAGAGNEQFF. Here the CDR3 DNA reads TGCAGTGCTAGTACGGCGGGAGCGGGAAATGAGCAGTTCTTC.

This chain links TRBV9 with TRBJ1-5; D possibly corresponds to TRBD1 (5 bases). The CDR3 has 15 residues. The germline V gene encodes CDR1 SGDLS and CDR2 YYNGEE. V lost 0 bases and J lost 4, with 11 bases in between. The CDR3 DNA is TGTGCCAGCAGCGTAGGGGGCGGAACGAATCAGCCCCAGCATTTT. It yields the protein CASSVGGGTNQPQHF.

CDR3 DNA sequence: TGTGCCAGCAGCGTGGGGGACAGCAACTATGGCTACACCTTC. As protein: CASSVGDSNYGYTF. The chain carries TRBV5-5 and TRBJ1-2; TRBD1 aligns across 7 bases. The CDR3 covers 14 residues. Unmatched junction bases numbered 5, after V lost 4 bases and J lost 2 bases. Germline CDR1 is SGHKS and CDR2 is YYEKEE (reference sequence).

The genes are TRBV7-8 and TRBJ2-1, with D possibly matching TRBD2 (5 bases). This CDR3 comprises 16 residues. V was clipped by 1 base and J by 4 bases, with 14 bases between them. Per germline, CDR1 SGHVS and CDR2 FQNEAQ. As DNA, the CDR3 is TGTGCCAGCAGCTTAGTGGAGCTAGCCGATTACAATGAGCAGTTCTTC. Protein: CASSLVELADYNEQFF.

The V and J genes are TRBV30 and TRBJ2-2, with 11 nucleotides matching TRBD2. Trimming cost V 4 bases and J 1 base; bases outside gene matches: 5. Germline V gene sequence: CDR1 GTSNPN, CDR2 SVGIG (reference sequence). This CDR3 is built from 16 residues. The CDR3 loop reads CAWKLAGVRNTGELFF. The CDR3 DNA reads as TGTGCCTGGAAACTAGCGGGAGTAAGGAACACCGGGGAGCTGTTTTTT.

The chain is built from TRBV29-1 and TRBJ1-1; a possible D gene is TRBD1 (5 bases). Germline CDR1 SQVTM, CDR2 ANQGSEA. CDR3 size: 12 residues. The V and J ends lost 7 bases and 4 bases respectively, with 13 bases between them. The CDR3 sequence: CSAIDRPTEAFF. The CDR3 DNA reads TGCAGCGCCATTGACAGACCCACTGAAGCTTTCTTT.

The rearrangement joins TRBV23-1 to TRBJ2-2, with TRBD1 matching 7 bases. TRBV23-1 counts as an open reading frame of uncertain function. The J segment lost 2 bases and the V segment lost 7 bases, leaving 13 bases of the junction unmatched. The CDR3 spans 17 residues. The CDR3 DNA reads TGCGCCAGCAATAACCCTCGGGACAGCTTAAACACCGGGGAGCTGTTTTTT. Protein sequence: CASNNPRDSLNTGELFF.

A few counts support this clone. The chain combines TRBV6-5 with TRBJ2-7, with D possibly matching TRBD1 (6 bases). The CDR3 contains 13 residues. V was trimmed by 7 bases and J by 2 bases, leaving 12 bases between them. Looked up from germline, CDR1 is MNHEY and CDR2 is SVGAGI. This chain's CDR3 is CASTQGIAYEQYF. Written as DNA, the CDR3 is TGTGCCAGCACGCAGGGGATCGCCTACGAGCAGTACTTC.

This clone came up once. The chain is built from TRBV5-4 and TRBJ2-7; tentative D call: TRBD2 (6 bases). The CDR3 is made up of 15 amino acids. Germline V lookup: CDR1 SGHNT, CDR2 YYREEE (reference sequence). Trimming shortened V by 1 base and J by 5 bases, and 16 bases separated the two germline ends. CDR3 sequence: CASSLFGGNTHEQYF. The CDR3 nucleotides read TGTGCCAGCAGCTTGTTTGGGGGGAACACCCACGAGCAGTACTTC.

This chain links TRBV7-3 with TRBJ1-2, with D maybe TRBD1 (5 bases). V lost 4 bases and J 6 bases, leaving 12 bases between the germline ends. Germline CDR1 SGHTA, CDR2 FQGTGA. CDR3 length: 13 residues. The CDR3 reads CASSSTGSHGYTF. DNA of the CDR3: TGTGCCAGCAGCTCTACAGGATCCCATGGCTACACCTTC.

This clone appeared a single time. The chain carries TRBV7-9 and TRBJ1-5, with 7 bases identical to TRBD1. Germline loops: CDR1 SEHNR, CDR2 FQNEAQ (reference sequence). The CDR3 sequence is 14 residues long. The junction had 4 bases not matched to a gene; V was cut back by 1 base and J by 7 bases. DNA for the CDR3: TGTGCCAGCAGCTTAGAGGGGGCGGGGCAGCCCCAGCATTTT. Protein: CASSLEGAGQPQHF. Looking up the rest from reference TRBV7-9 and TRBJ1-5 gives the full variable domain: DTGVSQNPRHKITKRGQNVTFRCDPISEHNRLYWYRQTLGQGPEFLTYFQNEAQLEKSRLLSDRFSAERPKGSFSTLEIQRTEQGDSAMYLCASSLEGAGQPQHFGDGTRLSIL.

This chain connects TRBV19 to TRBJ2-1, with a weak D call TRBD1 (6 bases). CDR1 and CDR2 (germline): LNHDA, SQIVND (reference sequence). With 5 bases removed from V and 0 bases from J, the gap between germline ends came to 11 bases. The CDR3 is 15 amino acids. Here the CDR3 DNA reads TGTGCCAGTAGTTTCTTACAGGGCTCCTACAATGAGCAGTTCTTC. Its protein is CASSFLQGSYNEQFF.